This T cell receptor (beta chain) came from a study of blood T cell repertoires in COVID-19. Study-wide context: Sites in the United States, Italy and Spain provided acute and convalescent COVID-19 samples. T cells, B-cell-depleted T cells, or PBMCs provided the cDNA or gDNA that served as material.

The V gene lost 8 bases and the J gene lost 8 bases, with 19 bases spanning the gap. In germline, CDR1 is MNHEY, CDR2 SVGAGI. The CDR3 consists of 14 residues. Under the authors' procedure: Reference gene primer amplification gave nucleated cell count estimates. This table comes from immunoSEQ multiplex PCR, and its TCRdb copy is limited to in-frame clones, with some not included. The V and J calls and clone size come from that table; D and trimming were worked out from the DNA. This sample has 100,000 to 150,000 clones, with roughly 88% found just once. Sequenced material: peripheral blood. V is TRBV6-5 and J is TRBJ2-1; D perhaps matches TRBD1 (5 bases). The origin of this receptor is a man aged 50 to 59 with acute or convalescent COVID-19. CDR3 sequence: CASRNADRGDEQFF. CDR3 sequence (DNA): TGTGCCAGCCGGAACGCCGACAGAGGTGATGAGCAGTTCTTC.